Listed below are T cell receptor beta chains from one sample, sequenced in a study of cytomegalovirus exposure and HLA in healthy donors. Profiled with immunoSEQ multiplex PCR; TCRdb holds only in-frame clones, not every one. Its table records around 100,000 clones. Sequenced material: PBMCs. These receptors were obtained from a man aged 35-49 years in good health and CMV-seropositive. The conserved cysteine and the conserved F or W are not part of the CDR3 here. A D gene is named only where the DNA matches it firmly.

TRBV13	TRBJ1-1	NA	11	ASSFFRGTEAF
TRBV7-2	TRBJ1-1	TRBD1	12	ASSLVTGGTEAF
TRBV7-7	TRBJ2-2	TRBD2	14	ASSPLAGAGTGELF
TRBV7-6	TRBJ2-7	TRBD2	16	ASSPGWGGSVESYEQY
TRBV15	TRBJ1-3	NA	16	ATSRDTGRVGSGNTIY
TRBV29-1	TRBJ2-7	NA	9	SARGPYEQY
TRBV5-1	TRBJ2-7	TRBD2	13	ASSSGGGVTYEQY
TRBV29-1	TRBJ1-1	NA	11	SVVPLDITEAF
TRBV27	TRBJ1-1	NA	14	ASSLQGLGGDTEAF
TRBV28	TRBJ1-1	NA	13	ASRGDVGGYTEAF
TRBV28	TRBJ1-2	NA	16	ASSLTSFALGGAGGYT
TRBV5-4	TRBJ2-3	TRBD2	14	ASSSTRGVGLDTQY
TRBV28	TRBJ1-1	TRBD1	12	ASMRPRQGPEAF
TRBV4-1	TRBJ2-7	TRBD1	14	ASSPIRTGSFHEQY
TRBV2	TRBJ2-3	TRBD2	13	ASTPTGGSTDTQY
TRBV7-8	TRBJ2-1	TRBD2	16	ASSPGLSGRGSYNEQF
TRBV7-2	TRBJ1-2	TRBD1	11	ASSLDGTGLYT
TRBV5-1	TRBJ2-1	TRBD2	14	ASSFRLAGGGNEQF
TRBV28	TRBJ1-2	NA	11	ASSLGANRGYT
TRBV6-1	TRBJ2-7	NA	9	ASSARDEQY
TRBV5-3	TRBJ2-1	TRBD1	13	ARSEGQGEYNEQF
TRBV4-1	TRBJ2-3	TRBD1	13	ASSQTGEVADTQY
TRBV7-2	TRBJ2-7	TRBD1	14	ASSLNGTGIIYEQY
TRBV28	TRBJ1-4	NA	17	ASSFIRGGGYGTNEKLF
TRBV27	TRBJ2-4	TRBD2	13	ASRGTSGPKNIQY
TRBV5-1	TRBJ2-7	TRBD2	15	ASGPSLAGDPSYEQY
TRBV27	TRBJ1-4	NA	13	ASSTHSPPNEKLF
TRBV27	TRBJ1-5	TRBD1	12	ASTPGTGVQPQH
TRBV5-1	TRBJ2-1	TRBD2	15	ASSLGLAGGSYNEQF
TRBV19	TRBJ2-6	TRBD1	16	ASSIHRDRGSGANVLT
TRBV19	TRBJ1-5	NA	10	ASSQGAQPQH
TRBV18	TRBJ2-7	TRBD2	13	ASSPGLAGAYEQY
TRBV7-9	TRBJ2-1	NA	13	ASSPQGTSYNEQF
TRBV7-2	TRBJ2-7	NA	11	ASSLAGNYEQY
TRBV5-4	TRBJ2-1	NA	14	ASSYTGLVPGVKQF
TRBV7-9	TRBJ2-7	NA	13	ASSLKASEAYEQY
TRBV19	TRBJ2-2	TRBD1	14	ASSKRTGWNTGELF
TRBV5-4	TRBJ1-2	TRBD1	12	ASSLSRGNYGYT
TRBV11-1	TRBJ2-7	TRBD1	13	ASSQSRDRPYEQY
TRBV18	TRBJ1-3	TRBD1	13	ASSLGQLSGNTIY
TRBV13	TRBJ2-7	TRBD2	10	ASTGTTDEQY
TRBV7-3	TRBJ2-1	NA	10	ASSPRGGEQF
TRBV2	TRBJ1-2	NA	9	ASSLISGYT
TRBV29-1	TRBJ2-6	NA	12	SVGATSGANVLT
TRBV6-5	TRBJ1-2	NA	9	ALPDDYDYT
TRBV5-1	TRBJ2-2	TRBD2	14	ASSLSGGRSTGELF
TRBV6-5	TRBJ1-4	TRBD1	12	ASSWTGLGEKLF
TRBV5-1	TRBJ1-1	NA	13	ASSLWQGRNTEAF
TRBV28	TRBJ2-1	TRBD1	12	ASSPRTGGREQF
TRBV4-2	TRBJ2-1	NA	16	ASSQDMGLGAGPNEQF
TRBV7-2	TRBJ2-5	TRBD1	11	ASRGQPQETQY
TRBV9	TRBJ2-3	TRBD2	12	ASWGGASTDTQY
TRBV10-2	TRBJ1-3	TRBD1	14	ASSAGQGFSGNTIY
TRBV28	TRBJ1-5	NA	13	ASSYRAHSNQPQH
TRBV19	TRBJ1-4	TRBD1	17	ASTSLSQGGSGTNEKLF
TRBV6-5	TRBJ1-2	NA	10	ATARRDYGYT
TRBV9	TRBJ1-2	TRBD1	12	ASSSSSGQAFGT
TRBV5-4	TRBJ2-1	TRBD2	14	ASAGLAGEVYNEQF